A single sample is the source of the 4 T cell receptor beta chains below, sequenced in a study of blood T cell repertoires in COVID-19. Clones were read by immunoSEQ multiplex PCR, and TCRdb kept only the in-frame ones, dropping some. Of some 130,000 clones in the sample, around 89% were seen once. Sequenced: peripheral blood. These receptors were collected from a man aged 60 to 69 with COVID-19, enrolled during active disease.

J is TRBJ2-2 and V is TRBV23-1; tentatively, D is TRBD2 (7 bases). TRBV23-1 is an ORF; its function is uncertain. This CDR3 has 15 residues. With 7 bases removed from V and 9 bases from J, the gap between germline ends came to 21 bases. The DNA of the CDR3 is TGCGCCAGCACCCAGGGTCCGGGGGGCGGGCGGGAGCTGTTTTTT. Residues: CASTQGPGGGRELFF.

The J gene is TRBJ2-7, the V gene TRBV5-1; TRBD2 aligns across 10 bases. V was pared by 6 bases and J by 2 bases, with 2 bases of the junction left unmatched. CDR3 length equals 13 residues. CDR1 SGHRS and CDR2 YFSETQ come from the germline V gene. This CDR3 is CASKLAGAYEQYF. In nucleotides, the CDR3 is TGCGCCAGCAAGCTAGCGGGGGCCTACGAGCAGTACTTC.

This rearrangement joins TRBV27 to TRBJ2-1; perhaps TRBD1 as D (5 bases). Germline CDR1 and CDR2: MNHEY and SMNVEV (reference sequence). CDR3 length: 17 amino acids. V gave up 3 bases and J gave up 0 bases, with 15 bases separating them. The CDR3 DNA sequence: TGTGCCAGCAGTTTCCCCCCAACAGGTCGCTCCTACAATGAGCAGTTCTTC. Protein: CASSFPPTGRSYNEQFF.

This chain links TRBV5-4 with TRBJ2-1, with D possibly TRBD2 on 7 matching bases. V gave up 3 bases and J gave up 2 bases, with 15 bases separating them. The CDR3 runs to 16 residues. Germline V lookup: CDR1 SGHNT, CDR2 YYREEE (reference sequence). CDR3 DNA: TGTGCCAGCAGCTCCAAGGGGGGGAGGGCCTACAATGAGCAGTTCTTC. Encoded protein: CASSSKGGRAYNEQFF.